The present T cell receptor beta chain was sequenced within a study of cytomegalovirus exposure and HLA in healthy donors. Study information: A previous analysis identified approximately 110 million unique TCR beta sequences derived from around 200 million T cells. Assignment to the Caucasian-associated ancestry cluster applied to around four fifths of the approximately 400 genotyped donors. General observations from the study: Data from an earlier analysis indicated that most TCR beta V segments were productive either about 90% or about 30% of the time.

This clone came up once. Antigen specificity is unknown. Per germline, CDR1 SEHNR and CDR2 FQNEAQ (reference sequence). V was pared by 5 bases and J by 3 bases, with 13 bases between. The CDR3 runs 14 residues. Use of 60 Vbeta and 13 Jbeta primers characterized the PCR. Method: immunoSEQ multiplex PCR; TCRdb's copy keeps in-frame clones and lacks some. Among under 100,000 clones listed, roughly 85% were seen once. The TCR originated in a man aged 30 to 45 in good health and CMV-seronegative. The chain joins TRBV7-9 to TRBJ1-1; TRBD1 is a possible D gene (5 bases). Source material: PBMCs. This chain's CDR3 is CASSPWGGDTEAFF. The CDR3 DNA reads TGTGCCAGCAGCCCCTGGGGGGGGGACACTGAAGCTTTCTTT.